The clone carrying this TCR beta chain was picked up a small number of times. The antigen is not known. These data come from a study of CD8 T cells in ankylosing spondylitis. General observations from the study: A motif of 7 to 9 highly homologous TCR beta variants was seen as apparently characteristic of ankylosing spondylitis blood. Reportedly, matched ankylosing spondylitis synovial fluid was significantly enriched for disease-linked clones.

This CDR3 contains 20 residues. Germline-derived CDR1 and CDR2 are SGHAT and FQNNGV. The V and J ends lost 3 bases and 0 bases respectively, with 23 bases between them. TCRdb analysed the 5' RACE reads with MiXCR anew, one entry per CDR3 protein. The sample has under 150,000 distinct CDR3 sequences, 17% seen once; the top ten hold 30% to 35%. The origin of this receptor is a male donor with ankylosing spondylitis. The rearrangement uses TRBV11-2 and TRBJ2-2, with D perhaps being TRBD1 or TRBD2 (6 bases each). The source material was blood, either unsorted or a sorted T cell fraction (not recorded which). The DNA for the CDR3 is TGTGCCAGCAGCTTCTACTTCTATGAAGGGGGGATACCGAACACCGGGGAGCTGTTTTTT. It codes for CASSFYFYEGGIPNTGELFF.